This record covers a single TCR beta chain. The target antigen is unknown. Extracted from the samples, RNA was reverse transcribed into cDNA to serve as the sequencing template. Assay used: immunoSEQ multiplex PCR; TCRdb lists only in-frame clones, some missing. Of 150,000 to 200,000 clones in the sample, about three fifths were seen once. CDR1 is SGHAT, CDR2 FQNNGV, per germline. The V end was cut by 1 base, the J end by 5 bases, with 12 bases between. The CDR3 is made up of 14 amino acids. This specimen belongs to a study of CD8+ T cells in alopecia areata. At the level of the study: Dosing with tofacitinib proceeded for 6 to 18 months, followed by 6 months off drug.

Treatment described: oral pan-JAK inhibitor, 5-10 mg twice daily. Study results and limitations: Among the 100 top clones, expanded CD8+ clones, like scalp clonality, were significantly decreased by tofacitinib. Patients shared TCRs less clearly than mice did, possibly for HLA-related reasons. Persistence in scalp and blood during tofacitinib was observed for many expanded lesional clones.

This specimen consisted of CD8+ T cells sorted from blood, obtained at week 24, from a patient treated with tofacitinib. This TCR came from a human donor with alopecia areata. The chain joins TRBV11-2 to TRBJ2-7; no reliable D call. CDR3 sequence reads: CASSLARLANEQYF. DNA for the CDR3: TGTGCCAGCAGCTTAGCTCGGCTTGCCAACGAGCAGTACTTC.